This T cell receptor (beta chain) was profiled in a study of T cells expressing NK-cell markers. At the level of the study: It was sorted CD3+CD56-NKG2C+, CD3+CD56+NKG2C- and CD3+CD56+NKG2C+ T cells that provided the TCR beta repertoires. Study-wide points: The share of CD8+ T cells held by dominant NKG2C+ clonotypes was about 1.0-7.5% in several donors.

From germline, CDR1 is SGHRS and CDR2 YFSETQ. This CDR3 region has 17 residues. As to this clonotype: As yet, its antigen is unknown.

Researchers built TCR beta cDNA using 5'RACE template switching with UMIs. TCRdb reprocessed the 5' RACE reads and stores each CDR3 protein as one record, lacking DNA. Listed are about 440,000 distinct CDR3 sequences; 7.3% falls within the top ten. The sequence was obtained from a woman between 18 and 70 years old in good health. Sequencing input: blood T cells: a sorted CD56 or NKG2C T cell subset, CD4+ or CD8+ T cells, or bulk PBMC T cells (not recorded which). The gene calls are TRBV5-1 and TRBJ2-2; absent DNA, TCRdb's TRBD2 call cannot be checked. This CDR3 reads CASSSSLGASGTGELFF.